Listed here is a single T cell receptor beta chain. Original processing notes: Estimates of nucleated cell counts were drawn from the amplification of reference gene primers. TCRdb keeps only in-frame clones here, not all; method: immunoSEQ multiplex PCR. V, J and clone size derive from that table, while D and trimming were established from the DNA sequence. The top ten hold approximately 1.8% of the sample, which has about 300,000 clones, approximately 89% seen once. The data are from a study of blood T cell repertoires in COVID-19. Study-level background: COVID-19 samples, acute and convalescent, were from the United States, Italy and Spain. T cells, B-cell-depleted T cells, or PBMCs supplied cDNA or gDNA.

The V end was cut by 2 bases, the J end by 3 bases, with 9 bases between. The CDR3 length is 14 residues. CDR1 and CDR2 (germline): MNHEY, SVGEGT. It was during active infection that Seattle patients were enrolled and then longitudinally followed. This TCR was recovered from a woman in her twenties or thirties with COVID-19, enrolled during active disease. The V gene is TRBV6-2 or TRBV6-3, the J gene TRBJ2-3; tentatively, D is TRBD2 (5 bases). The sequenced sample was peripheral blood. The CDR3 DNA reads TGTGCCAGCAGTTACATTCTAGCTACAGATACGCAGTATTTT. This translates into CASSYILATDTQYF.